The rows below give T cell receptor beta chains drawn from one sample of a study of T-cell reconstitution after alpha-beta-depleted transplantation in children. TCRdb recomputed calls from the PCR reads with MiXCR, one row per CDR3 protein. The repertoire holds about 210,000 distinct CDR3 sequences, approximately 15% seen once, with about 41% in the top ten. The sequenced sample was PBMCs, mostly from graft donor cells, obtained 360 days after TCRalphabeta/CD19-depleted stem cell transplant. These receptors were taken from a male patient aged 2-9 years who had a stem cell transplant for acute lymphoblastic leukemia, so the T cells may come from the graft donor. The CDR3 runs from the conserved cysteine through the conserved F or W. The D gene is left open where the match is weak. Clone size is not always given. Where it is, it says once, few, many or a class for expanded clones.

j_gene	d_gene	abundance	v_gene	CDR3nt	CDR3aa
TRBJ2-7	TRBD1	-	TRBV29-1	TGCAGCGTTCGAGGGACAGGGGGCTATTCCTACGAGCAGTACTTC	CSVRGTGGYSYEQYF
TRBJ2-5	-	-	TRBV4-3	TGCGCCAGCAGCCAAGATCATTTGACGGGGCCCCAGTACTTC	CASSQDHLTGPQYF
TRBJ2-1	TRBD1	few	TRBV5-5	TGTGCCAGCAGCCGACAGGGGAGCTCCTACAATGAGCAGTTCTTC	CASSRQGSSYNEQFF
TRBJ2-7	-	many	TRBV18	TGTGCCAGCACACCAGGTCAAGCCTACGAGCAGTACTTC	CASTPGQAYEQYF
TRBJ2-3	TRBD1	few	TRBV7-6	TGTGCCAGCAGCGAGGGCCGGGACAGACTCACAGATACGCAGTATTTT	CASSEGRDRLTDTQYF
TRBJ1-4	-	many	TRBV6-5	TGTGCCAGCAGTTACTCGCCCAATGAAAAACTGTTTTTT	CASSYSPNEKLFF
TRBJ1-1	TRBD1	-	TRBV6-5	TGTGCCAGCAGTTACTCGACAGGGTTGAACACTGAAGCTTTCTTT	CASSYSTGLNTEAFF
TRBJ2-3	-	-	TRBV30	TGTGCCTGGAGTGTAATTGGGAGCGGGGATACGCAGTATTTT	CAWSVIGSGDTQYF
TRBJ1-3	-	many	TRBV15	TGTGCCACCAGCAGAGTAAGAGGGGGAAGCTCCGGAAACACCATATATTTT	CATSRVRGGSSGNTIYF
TRBJ2-7	-	-	TRBV4-3	TGCGCCAGCAGCCAAGTGGCAGGCCCTAACTCCTACGAGCAGTACTTC	CASSQVAGPNSYEQYF
TRBJ2-3	TRBD2	few	TRBV11-2	TGTGCCAGCAGCTCGACGACTAGCGGGAGAATGGGTTGGCCCACAGATACGCAGTATTTT	CASSSTTSGRMGWPTDTQYF
TRBJ1-4	TRBD1	-	TRBV29-1	TGCAGCGCCGCCCAGGACAGGTTTCATGAAAAACTGTTTTTT	CSAAQDRFHEKLFF
TRBJ2-7	TRBD2	few	TRBV5-1	TGCGCCAGCAGCGAACGGACTAGCGGGAGCTACGAGCAGTACTTC	CASSERTSGSYEQYF
TRBJ1-1	-	many	TRBV29-1	TGCAGCGTTGGGACATCCGTCGACACTGAAGCTTTCTTT	CSVGTSVDTEAFF
TRBJ1-2	TRBD1	many	TRBV29-1	TGCAGCGGCCTTCAGACAGGGGATCAGGGCTACACCTTC	CSGLQTGDQGYTF
TRBJ2-2	TRBD1	-	TRBV5-1	TGCGCCAGCACAACCCCACAGGGGGCTGGGGAGCTGTTTTTT	CASTTPQGAGELFF
TRBJ2-1	TRBD2	-	TRBV18	TGTGCCAGCTCAGCTATAGCGGGGAGCTCCTACAATGAGCAGTTCTTC	CASSAIAGSSYNEQFF
TRBJ2-7	-	few	TRBV18	TGTGCCAGCTCACTTCGACAGCCCTACGAGCAGTACTTC	CASSLRQPYEQYF
TRBJ2-7	-	once	TRBV7-9	TGTGCCACCACGTGGTTCGGGGAAGTCTACGAGCAGTACTTC	CATTWFGEVYEQYF
TRBJ1-1	-	-	TRBV12-3/TRBV12-4	TGTGCCAGCAGTTTAAGTCGAGCTTTCTTT	CASSLSRAFF
TRBJ2-1	-	few	TRBV24-1	TGTGCCACCAGTGATACAGGGAGCGATGAGCAGTTCTTC	CATSDTGSDEQFF
TRBJ2-3	-	few	TRBV7-8	TGTGCCAGCAGCTCGTCAAGACTTGCAGATACGCAGTATTTT	CASSSSRLADTQYF
TRBJ2-7	-	few	TRBV6-2/TRBV6-3	TGTGCCAGCCAGACTAATTCCTACGAGCAGTACTTC	CASQTNSYEQYF
TRBJ2-1	-	few	TRBV9	TGTGCCAGCAGCGATAAACTACAGGGCTCCTACAATGAGCAGTTCTTC	CASSDKLQGSYNEQFF
TRBJ2-5	-	-	TRBV20-1	TGCAGTGCTAGGAAACTCGGTGGAGGGGAAGAGACCCAGTACTTC	CSARKLGGGEETQYF
TRBJ1-1	-	few	TRBV7-2	TGTGCCAGCAGCCGTAGCGGGCGGGATGCCCTTGAAGCTTTCTTT	CASSRSGRDALEAFF
TRBJ2-1	TRBD1	-	TRBV5-1	TGCGCCAGCAGCTGGGCCGGGACAGGGGCCTACAATGAGCAGTTCTTC	CASSWAGTGAYNEQFF
TRBJ2-3	TRBD1	-	TRBV18	TGTGCCAGCCCGCCCCACCGGGACAGGAGCACAGATACGCAGTATTTT	CASPPHRDRSTDTQYF
TRBJ2-1	TRBD2	few	TRBV5-1	TGCGCCAGCAGCTTGCCGCTAGCGGGGTTGGATGAGCAGTTCTTC	CASSLPLAGLDEQFF
TRBJ2-1	-	few	TRBV6-1	TGTGCCAGCAGTGAAGCTACTAGCTATCCCTACAATGAGCAGTTCTTC	CASSEATSYPYNEQFF
TRBJ2-2	-	-	TRBV2	TGTGCCAGCAGTGAAGAGGGGATCTCCGGGGAGCTGTTTTTT	CASSEEGISGELFF
TRBJ2-3	-	-	TRBV11-3	TGTGCCAGCAGTCCCACGGAGATCGATACGCAGTATTTT	CASSPTEIDTQYF
TRBJ2-2	-	-	TRBV10-3	TGTGCCATCAGTGAGTCCGACGGGGAGCTGTTTTTT	CAISESDGELFF
TRBJ1-2	-	-	TRBV12-3/TRBV12-4	TGTGCCAGCACCCCGGGGGACGGTGAAGCGTATGGCTACACCTTC	CASTPGDGEAYGYTF
TRBJ1-1	TRBD1	-	TRBV10-3	TGTGCCATCAGTGGGGACAGGGTTGACACTGAAGCTTTCTTT	CAISGDRVDTEAFF
TRBJ1-1	TRBD1	few	TRBV12-3/TRBV12-4	TGTGCCAGCAGTCCCCCACCGGGACAGGACACGAACACTGAAGCTTTCTTT	CASSPPPGQDTNTEAFF
TRBJ1-1	-	once	TRBV19	TGTGCCAGTAGTATAGTTCCGGGGGCGAACACTGAAGCTTTCTTT	CASSIVPGANTEAFF
TRBJ2-1	TRBD2	few	TRBV2	TGTGCCAGCAGTGAACCGACTAGCGGGGGGACGAGAAACTACAATGAGCAGTTCTTC	CASSEPTSGGTRNYNEQFF
TRBJ2-3	TRBD2	few	TRBV12-3/TRBV12-4	TGTGCCAGCAGTCGGGGACTAGCGGGGGGTGTAGATACGCAGTATTTT	CASSRGLAGGVDTQYF
TRBJ2-5	-	few	TRBV6-2/TRBV6-3	TGTGCCAGCAGTAACACAAGGGAGACCCAGTACTTC	CASSNTRETQYF
TRBJ2-2	TRBD1	few	TRBV29-1	TGCAGCGTTGCCCGATTACAGGGGGCCGTCGGGGAGCTGTTTTTT	CSVARLQGAVGELFF
TRBJ2-7	TRBD1	-	TRBV5-1	TGCGCCAGCAGCTTATGGACAGGGGACTACGAGCAGTACTTC	CASSLWTGDYEQYF
TRBJ1-5	-	few	TRBV10-2	TGCGCCAGCAGTGAGTTGGAGACGGCCGAGCATTTT	CASSELETAEHF
TRBJ1-4	TRBD1	-	TRBV3-1	TGTGCCACCAGCCCTATGCGTGGGGCAGGGGGCCATGAAAAACTGTTTTTT	CATSPMRGAGGHEKLFF
TRBJ2-7	-	few	TRBV20-1	TGCAGTGCTAGATCGGACACAACCTACGAGCAGTACTTC	CSARSDTTYEQYF
TRBJ2-7	-	-	TRBV6-5	TGTGCCAGCAGTTACTCCGGACAGATGAGCTCCTACGAGCAGTACTTC	CASSYSGQMSSYEQYF
TRBJ2-1	TRBD1	-	TRBV7-9	TGTGCCAGCAGTTTAAGGGTTCCGGGACAGGGGGCAAATGAGCAGTTCTTC	CASSLRVPGQGANEQFF
TRBJ2-1	-	few	TRBV6-2/TRBV6-3	TGTGCCAGCAGTTACTCGACCCAATCAGAGCAGTTCTTC	CASSYSTQSEQFF
TRBJ1-2	-	few	TRBV5-4	TGTGCCAGCAGCCGGACAGTCCCCGGGGACTATGGCTACACCTTC	CASSRTVPGDYGYTF
TRBJ2-1	TRBD2	few	TRBV3-1	TGTGCCAGCAGCCAAGCGGGGGGGCTCAATGAGCAGTTCTTC	CASSQAGGLNEQFF
TRBJ2-7	-	few	TRBV7-2	TGTGCCAGCAGCTTAGAGCAGGGATCGTGGGAGCAGTACTTC	CASSLEQGSWEQYF
TRBJ2-3	TRBD1	few	TRBV5-1	TGCGCCAGCAGCTTGAAGGGACAGTCCACAGATACGCAGTATTTT	CASSLKGQSTDTQYF
TRBJ2-5	TRBD2	-	TRBV5-5	TGTGCCAGCAGCTCGGGACTAGCGGGAGGACAATTGGAGACCCAGTACTTC	CASSSGLAGGQLETQYF
TRBJ1-1	TRBD1	-	TRBV10-3	TGTGCCATCAGTGATGGACAGGGAGACACTGAAGCTTTCTTT	CAISDGQGDTEAFF